These T cell receptor beta chains were read from a single sample in a study of radiation and T cells in renal cell carcinoma. Sequencing was performed with immunoSEQ multiplex PCR; in TCRdb, only in-frame clones are kept and a portion is missing. The data show about 130,000 clones, roughly four fifths seen once. The sample was blood, taken from a patient whose treatment included radiotherapy and nephrectomy. These receptor sequences come from a man aged 50 to 59 with renal cell carcinoma. CDR3s include the opening cysteine and the closing phenylalanine or tryptophan. A D gene is named only where the DNA matches it firmly. Clone size, where shown, is once, few, many, or a class for clones that have expanded.

clone_size	j_call	v_call	d_call	cdr3_nt	cdr3_aa
NA	TRBJ2-7	TRBV4-1	NA	TGCGCCAGCAGCCATGCCTTCGGAGGCCGACAATCCTACGAGCAGTACTTC	CASSHAFGGRQSYEQYF
few	TRBJ1-5	TRBV18	NA	TGTGCCAGCTCACAAGACAGCGTTAATCAGCCCCAGCATTTT	CASSQDSVNQPQHF
NA	TRBJ1-6	TRBV27	NA	TGTGCCAGCAGTAGGGAGTCCTATAATTCACCCCTCCACTTT	CASSRESYNSPLHF
NA	TRBJ1-1	TRBV7-9	NA	TGTGCCAGCAGCTTATCGGGAAGGAATGAAGCTTTCTTT	CASSLSGRNEAFF
NA	TRBJ1-4	TRBV6-1	NA	TGTGCCAGCAAGAGGAGCTCTAATGAAAAACTGTTTTTT	CASKRSSNEKLFF
once	TRBJ2-1	TRBV6-5	NA	TGTGCCAGCAAGACCGGGACGATTAATGAGCAGTTCTTC	CASKTGTINEQFF
NA	TRBJ2-1	TRBV27	NA	TGTGCCAGCAGTCCGAGGATCAGGGGCGATGAGCAGTTCTTC	CASSPRIRGDEQFF
few	TRBJ1-1	TRBV2	TRBD1	TGTGCCAGCAGTTCGGGACAGGGCCAGATCACTGAAGCTTTCTTT	CASSSGQGQITEAFF
NA	TRBJ2-7	TRBV19	TRBD1	TGTGCCAGTAGTGCAGGGGGAAACTACGAGCAGTACTTC	CASSAGGNYEQYF
NA	TRBJ2-7	TRBV9	NA	TGTGCCAGCAGCGTCTCCGGGAGCAACTACGAGCAGTACTTC	CASSVSGSNYEQYF
few	TRBJ1-4	TRBV29-1	TRBD1	TGCAGCGTTAAGGACAGGCGTAATGAAAAACTGTTTTTT	CSVKDRRNEKLFF
NA	TRBJ1-5	TRBV7-2	NA	TGTGCCAGCCAGGAGAATAGCAATCAGCCCCAGCATTTT	CASQENSNQPQHF
NA	TRBJ2-1	TRBV7-9	TRBD1	TGTGCCAGCAGCCAGGGGGCGGTCAATGAGCAGTTCTTC	CASSQGAVNEQFF
NA	TRBJ2-1	TRBV14	NA	TGTGCCAGCAGCCAAAGCGGGCTAAATGAGCAGTTCTTC	CASSQSGLNEQFF
NA	TRBJ1-4	TRBV2	TRBD1	TGTGCCAGCAGTACCAGGGGGCTGACTAATGAAAAACTGTTTTTT	CASSTRGLTNEKLFF
few	TRBJ1-5	TRBV6-1	NA	TGTGCCAGCAGTGAACTACTCGGGCAGCCCCAGCATTTT	CASSELLGQPQHF
NA	TRBJ2-3	TRBV5-1	NA	TGCGCCAGCAGCTTGGGTGGACAGAGCACAGATACGCAGTATTTT	CASSLGGQSTDTQYF
NA	TRBJ2-3	TRBV2	NA	TGTGCCAGCAGTGATTTGACAACCCGGGATACGCAGTATTTT	CASSDLTTRDTQYF
NA	TRBJ2-3	TRBV28	NA	TGTGCCAGCAGTTTATGGGGTACGGGGGGCACAGATACGCAGTATTTT	CASSLWGTGGTDTQYF
once	TRBJ2-1	TRBV5-1	NA	TGCGCCAGCAGCTTGGGTTTTGGGGGGACCAATGAGCAGTTCTTC	CASSLGFGGTNEQFF
NA	TRBJ2-7	TRBV6-6	NA	TGTGCCAGCAGTCACAACCCTCCTAACGAGCAGTACTTC	CASSHNPPNEQYF
NA	TRBJ2-7	TRBV4-2	TRBD2	TGTGCCAGCAGCCAAGTAGGTAGCGGGGGATCAAGCTCCTACGAGCAGTACTTC	CASSQVGSGGSSSYEQYF
NA	TRBJ2-1	TRBV5-4	TRBD2	TGTGCCAGCAGCTTGAAAGCGGGAGGTTACAATGAGCAGTTCTTC	CASSLKAGGYNEQFF
few	TRBJ2-7	TRBV19	TRBD2	TGTGCCAGTAGTATAGTCGGACTAGCGGTCGGTGGGATGTACGAGCAGTACTTC	CASSIVGLAVGGMYEQYF
NA	TRBJ1-2	TRBV2	TRBD1	TGTGCCAGCAGTGAAGCGCTTCAGGGGGCTGGCTACACCTTC	CASSEALQGAGYTF
NA	TRBJ2-3	TRBV9	NA	TGTGCCAGCAGCGTAGACTTTAGCACAGATACGCAGTATTTT	CASSVDFSTDTQYF
NA	TRBJ2-7	TRBV7-2	NA	TGTGCCAGCAGCCTGGGCTTTTTGGGCGAGCAGTACTTC	CASSLGFLGEQYF
NA	TRBJ1-5	TRBV2	NA	TGTGCCAGCAGGATGACAGACAATCCCAATCAGCCCCAGCATTTT	CASRMTDNPNQPQHF
NA	TRBJ1-5	TRBV7-2	NA	TGTGCCAGCAGCTTATGGACAGCATTCGGGCAGCCCCAGCATTTT	CASSLWTAFGQPQHF
once	TRBJ1-3	TRBV7-6	NA	TGTGCCAGCAGCTTAGTAGCAGGGAGCTCTGGAAACACCATATATTTT	CASSLVAGSSGNTIYF
few	TRBJ1-1	TRBV5-1	NA	TGCGCCAGCAGCTTGTCGGGGAGGACTGAAGCTTTCTTT	CASSLSGRTEAFF
NA	TRBJ1-2	TRBV10-3	NA	TGTGCCATCAAGCCAGGTCTAGAGGATGGCTACACCTTC	CAIKPGLEDGYTF
NA	TRBJ1-5	TRBV2	NA	TGTGCCAGCGGGGGGCCGCTTCAAACCCCCAATCAGCCCCAGCATTTT	CASGGPLQTPNQPQHF
NA	TRBJ2-7	TRBV30	NA	TGTGCCTGGAGTGCGTCCTACGAGCAGTACTTC	CAWSASYEQYF
NA	TRBJ2-7	TRBV6-5	NA	TGTGCCAGCAGGCACGGGCCCTACGAGCAGTACTTC	CASRHGPYEQYF
once	TRBJ1-1	TRBV27	TRBD1	TGTGCCAGCAGTGAGACAGGGTTTCGAGGAACTGAAGCTTTCTTT	CASSETGFRGTEAFF
NA	TRBJ1-2	TRBV28	TRBD1	TGTGCCAGCAGCGATCCGGGACAGGGCGACTATGGCTACACCTTC	CASSDPGQGDYGYTF
NA	TRBJ2-7	TRBV28	TRBD2	TGTGCCAGCAGTCTAGCGGGATTTTCCTACGAGCAGTACTTC	CASSLAGFSYEQYF
NA	TRBJ1-1	TRBV7-9	NA	TGTGCCAGCAGCTTGGCGACGAACACTGAAGCTTTCTTT	CASSLATNTEAFF
NA	TRBJ2-7	TRBV7-9	NA	TGTGCCAGCAGCTTCGCAGGTTACGAGCAGTACTTC	CASSFAGYEQYF
NA	TRBJ2-4	TRBV30	TRBD1	TGTGCCTGGAGTGTACGTTGGACAGGGGTAAACATTCAGTACTTC	CAWSVRWTGVNIQYF
few	TRBJ2-7	TRBV6-1	NA	TGTGCCAGCAGCTACACCCGCTCCTACGAGCAGTACTTC	CASSYTRSYEQYF
NA	TRBJ1-5	TRBV2	NA	TGTGCCAGCACCACAGAATCGGATCAGCCCCAGCATTTT	CASTTESDQPQHF
NA	TRBJ2-7	TRBV6-1	NA	TGTGCCAGCAGTGAAGTGGTTGGCAGCTCCTACGAGCAGTACTTC	CASSEVVGSSYEQYF
NA	TRBJ2-7	TRBV7-6	NA	TGTGCCAGCAGCTTAGGCCGTTACGAGCAGTACTTC	CASSLGRYEQYF
NA	TRBJ2-5	TRBV11-3	NA	TGTGCCAGCAGCTACTCTGGGGAGACCCAGTACTTC	CASSYSGETQYF
NA	TRBJ1-5	TRBV10-3	NA	TGTGCCATCAGTGAAGGGGGAACACATCAGCCCCAGCATTTT	CAISEGGTHQPQHF
NA	TRBJ2-7	TRBV4-2	TRBD1	TGTGCCAGCAGCCAAGAGGAGGCAGGGGGTCGGCACGAGCAGTACTTC	CASSQEEAGGRHEQYF
medium-sized	TRBJ2-3	TRBV18	NA	TGTGCCAGCTCGGGACGAGAGGAATCCACAGATACGCAGTATTTT	CASSGREESTDTQYF
NA	TRBJ1-2	TRBV7-9	NA	TGTGCCAGCAGAATAGTGGGGGCTGTTGGCTACACCTTC	CASRIVGAVGYTF
NA	TRBJ1-1	TRBV19	NA	TGTGCCAGTAGCCCGAACACTGAAGCTTTCTTT	CASSPNTEAFF
NA	TRBJ2-1	TRBV7-6	NA	TGTGCCAGCAGCTCCCCGGGCGCGCTCTACAATGAGCAGTTCTTC	CASSSPGALYNEQFF
NA	TRBJ1-1	TRBV6-5	NA	TGTGCCAGCAGTACGACAGGGAACACTGAAGCTTTCTTT	CASSTTGNTEAFF
NA	TRBJ2-5	TRBV5-1	TRBD2	TGCGCCAGCAGGCCTACTAGCGGTGGGGAGACCCAGTACTTC	CASRPTSGGETQYF
NA	TRBJ1-1	TRBV27	NA	TGTGCCAGCAGCCCCAACCGGGACTCCACTGAAGCTTTCTTT	CASSPNRDSTEAFF
NA	TRBJ2-5	TRBV7-7	TRBD1	TGTGCTAGCAGCCTCGGGACAGAATTGACCCAGTACTTC	CASSLGTELTQYF
NA	TRBJ1-1	TRBV12-5	NA	TGTGCTAGTGGTTTGGGGCCCCCGGGCACTGAAGCTTTCTTT	CASGLGPPGTEAFF
NA	TRBJ2-1	TRBV4-1	NA	TGCGCCAGCAGACGACTAGTGTCCTCCTACAATGAGCAGTTCTTC	CASRRLVSSYNEQFF